Listed below are T cell receptor beta chains from one sample, sequenced in a study of T cell repertoires in cytomegalovirus infection. These receptors' antigens are unknown. TCRdb analysed the reads with MiXCR anew, one entry per CDR3 protein. The sample records around 500,000 distinct CDR3 sequences, about two fifths being singletons. Sequencing was performed on cultured PBMCs, taken from culture after CMV antigen stimulation. The receptors derive from a human donor in good health (CMV status not recorded). Some clones in this sample may be carry-over from other donors' samples. The CDR3 runs from the conserved cysteine through the conserved F or W. The D gene is left open where the match is weak. Only part of the rows carry a size: once, few, many, or a class if the clone is expanded.

d_gene: TRBD1; len: 15; abundance: -; j_gene: TRBJ2-6; v_gene: TRBV7-9; CDR3aa: CASTRQGSGANVLTF; CDR3nt: TGTGCCAGCACCCGACAGGGCTCTGGGGCCAACGTCCTGACTTTC
d_gene: TRBD1; len: 14; abundance: many; j_gene: TRBJ2-5; v_gene: TRBV7-2; CDR3aa: CASSPTGVQETQYF; CDR3nt: TGTGCCAGCAGCCCGACAGGGGTACAAGAGACCCAGTACTTC
d_gene: -; len: 15; abundance: -; j_gene: TRBJ1-4; v_gene: TRBV5-1; CDR3aa: CASTKTGTPVEKLFF; CDR3nt: TGCGCCAGCACCAAAACCGGGACACCCGTTGAAAAACTGTTTTTT
d_gene: -; len: 15; abundance: few; j_gene: TRBJ1-3; v_gene: TRBV12-3/TRBV12-4; CDR3aa: CASSLYRYSGNTIYF; CDR3nt: TGTGCCAGCAGTTTATACCGATACTCTGGAAACACCATATATTTT
d_gene: TRBD2; len: 16; abundance: -; j_gene: TRBJ2-3; v_gene: TRBV4-2; CDR3aa: CASSQPVSGGARTQYF; CDR3nt: TGTGCCAGCAGCCAACCCGTTAGCGGGGGGGCTCGGACGCAGTATTTT
d_gene: -; len: 13; abundance: few; j_gene: TRBJ1-4; v_gene: TRBV7-9; CDR3aa: CASSSTGFEKLFF; CDR3nt: TGTGCCAGCAGCTCTACAGGGTTCGAAAAACTGTTTTTT
d_gene: -; len: 13; abundance: few; j_gene: TRBJ1-2; v_gene: TRBV6-2/TRBV6-3; CDR3aa: CASSYRASYGYTF; CDR3nt: TGTGCCAGCAGTTACAGGGCCTCCTATGGCTACACCTTC
d_gene: TRBD2; len: 17; abundance: -; j_gene: TRBJ2-3; v_gene: TRBV6-5; CDR3aa: CASSYARGRDSTDTQYF; CDR3nt: TGTGCCAGCAGTTACGCACGGGGGAGGGATAGCACAGATACGCAGTATTTT
d_gene: TRBD2; len: 16; abundance: -; j_gene: TRBJ2-6; v_gene: TRBV7-2; CDR3aa: CASSLSGGAGANVLTF; CDR3nt: TGTGCCAGCAGCTTAAGCGGGGGGGCTGGGGCCAACGTCCTGACTTTC
d_gene: -; len: 15; abundance: many; j_gene: TRBJ2-2; v_gene: TRBV7-2; CDR3aa: CASSRTSSDTGELFF; CDR3nt: TGTGCCAGCAGCCGAACTAGCTCCGACACCGGGGAGCTGTTTTTT
d_gene: TRBD2; len: 17; abundance: few; j_gene: TRBJ2-2; v_gene: TRBV7-9; CDR3aa: CASSFFRTRGRAGELFF; CDR3nt: TGTGCCAGCAGCTTTTTCCGGACTCGCGGGAGAGCCGGGGAGCTGTTTTTT
d_gene: TRBD2; len: 16; abundance: few; j_gene: TRBJ2-7; v_gene: TRBV7-2; CDR3aa: CASSFPGLAGVEEQYF; CDR3nt: TGTGCCAGCAGCTTTCCGGGACTAGCGGGAGTGGAAGAGCAGTACTTC
d_gene: -; len: 15; abundance: few; j_gene: TRBJ2-5; v_gene: TRBV5-4; CDR3aa: CASSLTGAVGETQYF; CDR3nt: TGTGCCAGCAGCCTGACAGGCGCGGTGGGGGAGACCCAGTACTTC
d_gene: TRBD1; len: 15; abundance: -; j_gene: TRBJ1-4; v_gene: TRBV5-4; CDR3aa: CASSLGTGENEKLFF; CDR3nt: TGTGCCAGCAGCCTGGGGACAGGAGAAAATGAAAAACTGTTTTTT
d_gene: TRBD2; len: 16; abundance: once; j_gene: TRBJ2-7; v_gene: TRBV5-5; CDR3aa: CASTQKPRESSYEQYF; CDR3nt: TGTGCCAGCACCCAGAAGCCGCGGGAGAGCTCCTACGAGCAGTACTTC
d_gene: -; len: 15; abundance: many; j_gene: TRBJ2-1; v_gene: TRBV7-2; CDR3aa: CASSLGQGPYNEQFF; CDR3nt: TGTGCCAGCAGCTTAGGTCAGGGTCCCTACAATGAGCAGTTCTTC
d_gene: -; len: 14; abundance: -; j_gene: TRBJ2-3; v_gene: TRBV7-6; CDR3aa: CASSLSPSTDTQYF; CDR3nt: TGTGCCAGCAGCTTAAGCCCCAGCACAGATACGCAGTATTTT
d_gene: TRBD1; len: 16; abundance: -; j_gene: TRBJ2-1; v_gene: TRBV5-1; CDR3aa: CASSLEPQGAGNEQFF; CDR3nt: TGCGCCAGCAGCTTAGAACCACAGGGGGCCGGGAATGAGCAGTTCTTC
d_gene: -; len: 16; abundance: once; j_gene: TRBJ1-4; v_gene: TRBV19; CDR3aa: CASIPRQPATNEKLFF; CDR3nt: TGTGCCAGTATTCCTCGACAGCCTGCAACTAATGAAAAACTGTTTTTT
d_gene: -; len: 15; abundance: few; j_gene: TRBJ1-6; v_gene: TRBV4-1; CDR3aa: CASSQERGPNSPLHF; CDR3nt: TGCGCCAGCAGCCAAGAGAGGGGACCAAATTCACCCCTCCACTTT
d_gene: -; len: 12; abundance: -; j_gene: TRBJ2-1; v_gene: TRBV7-4; CDR3aa: CASSPVGNEQFF; CDR3nt: TGTGCCAGCAGTCCCGTAGGCAATGAGCAGTTCTTC
d_gene: TRBD2; len: 14; abundance: few; j_gene: TRBJ2-3; v_gene: TRBV7-2; CDR3aa: CASSRSGGVDTQYF; CDR3nt: TGTGCCAGCAGCCGGAGCGGGGGGGTAGATACGCAGTATTTT
d_gene: TRBD2; len: 18; abundance: few; j_gene: TRBJ2-3; v_gene: TRBV4-2; CDR3aa: CASSPRGGGGASTDTQYF; CDR3nt: TGTGCCAGCAGCCCAAGAGGCGGCGGGGGGGCGAGCACAGATACGCAGTATTTT
d_gene: -; len: 16; abundance: few; j_gene: TRBJ1-2; v_gene: TRBV7-6; CDR3aa: CASSPWVAGANYGYTF; CDR3nt: TGTGCCAGCAGCCCATGGGTGGCAGGGGCTAACTATGGCTACACCTTC
d_gene: -; len: 11; abundance: few; j_gene: TRBJ1-4; v_gene: TRBV20-1; CDR3aa: CSAGAEGPSLF; CDR3nt: TGCAGTGCAGGGGCGGAGGGGCCGTCTCTTTTT
d_gene: -; len: 14; abundance: few; j_gene: TRBJ2-1; v_gene: TRBV29-1; CDR3aa: CSVESGADYNEQFF; CDR3nt: TGCAGCGTTGAGTCGGGGGCCGACTACAATGAGCAGTTCTTC
d_gene: -; len: 14; abundance: few; j_gene: TRBJ2-1; v_gene: TRBV6-1; CDR3aa: CASSERVGGNEQFF; CDR3nt: TGTGCCAGCAGTGAAAGAGTCGGGGGCAATGAGCAGTTCTTC
d_gene: -; len: 15; abundance: -; j_gene: TRBJ1-2; v_gene: TRBV5-6; CDR3aa: CASSFGQARYYGYTF; CDR3nt: TGTGCCAGCAGCTTCGGGCAGGCCCGCTACTATGGCTACACCTTC
d_gene: -; len: 12; abundance: few; j_gene: TRBJ2-7; v_gene: TRBV7-8; CDR3aa: CASSPTDYEQYF; CDR3nt: TGTGCCAGCAGCCCCACTGACTACGAGCAGTACTTC
d_gene: -; len: 12; abundance: -; j_gene: TRBJ1-4; v_gene: TRBV28; CDR3aa: CASTGVGEKLFF; CDR3nt: TGTGCCAGCACAGGGGTAGGCGAAAAACTGTTTTTT
d_gene: -; len: 13; abundance: -; j_gene: TRBJ2-1; v_gene: TRBV6-2/TRBV6-3; CDR3aa: CASSELSYNEQFF; CDR3nt: TGTGCCAGCAGCGAGCTGTCCTACAATGAGCAGTTCTTC
d_gene: -; len: 15; abundance: -; j_gene: TRBJ2-7; v_gene: TRBV27; CDR3aa: CASSFRAESSYEQYF; CDR3nt: TGTGCCAGCAGTTTTAGGGCAGAAAGCTCCTACGAGCAGTACTTC
d_gene: -; len: 13; abundance: few; j_gene: TRBJ1-5; v_gene: TRBV6-1; CDR3aa: CASSVLEHQPQHF; CDR3nt: TGTGCCAGCAGTGTATTGGAGCATCAGCCCCAGCATTTT
d_gene: TRBD1; len: 16; abundance: few; j_gene: TRBJ1-6; v_gene: TRBV12-5; CDR3aa: CASGSTGSSYNSPLHF; CDR3nt: TGTGCTAGTGGCTCGACAGGGAGCTCCTATAATTCACCCCTCCACTTT
d_gene: TRBD1; len: 15; abundance: -; j_gene: TRBJ1-4; v_gene: TRBV5-5; CDR3aa: CASSLVGGSREKLFF; CDR3nt: TGTGCCAGCAGCTTGGTAGGGGGCTCTCGGGAAAAACTGTTTTTT
d_gene: -; len: 15; abundance: few; j_gene: TRBJ1-1; v_gene: TRBV7-2; CDR3aa: CASSPRARLNTEAFF; CDR3nt: TGTGCCAGCAGCCCCCGGGCCCGCCTGAACACTGAAGCTTTCTTT
d_gene: -; len: 14; abundance: once; j_gene: TRBJ1-2; v_gene: TRBV5-4; CDR3aa: CASSSRAPDYGYTF; CDR3nt: TGTGCCAGCAGCTCTCGGGCCCCTGACTATGGCTACACCTTC
d_gene: -; len: 13; abundance: once; j_gene: TRBJ2-3; v_gene: TRBV12-3/TRBV12-4; CDR3aa: CASKPGSTDTQYF; CDR3nt: TGTGCCAGCAAGCCGGGAAGCACAGATACGCAGTATTTT
d_gene: TRBD1; len: 14; abundance: -; j_gene: TRBJ2-5; v_gene: TRBV27; CDR3aa: CASRTQTGEETQYF; CDR3nt: TGTGCCAGCAGAACTCAAACAGGGGAGGAGACCCAGTACTTC
d_gene: -; len: 12; abundance: few; j_gene: TRBJ2-7; v_gene: TRBV7-1; CDR3aa: CASSLTPAAQYF; CDR3nt: TGTGCCAGCAGCCTGACTCCTGCGGCCCAGTACTTC
d_gene: -; len: 15; abundance: -; j_gene: TRBJ2-3; v_gene: TRBV10-3; CDR3aa: CAISESAQSTDTQYF; CDR3nt: TGTGCCATCAGTGAGTCGGCTCAAAGCACAGATACGCAGTATTTT
d_gene: TRBD2; len: 18; abundance: many; j_gene: TRBJ2-7; v_gene: TRBV4-3; CDR3aa: CASSQESFTSGSSYEQYF; CDR3nt: TGCGCCAGCAGCCAAGAGTCCTTTACTAGCGGGAGCTCCTACGAGCAGTACTTC
d_gene: -; len: 17; abundance: -; j_gene: TRBJ2-5; v_gene: TRBV6-1; CDR3aa: CASSEELSAALWDTQYF; CDR3nt: TGTGCCAGCAGTGAAGAATTGTCTGCCGCCCTGTGGGATACCCAGTACTTC
d_gene: -; len: 14; abundance: -; j_gene: TRBJ1-2; v_gene: TRBV7-2; CDR3aa: CASSDGQRLYGYTF; CDR3nt: TGTGCCAGCAGCGACGGACAGCGCCTCTATGGCTACACCTTC
d_gene: -; len: 13; abundance: -; j_gene: TRBJ2-3; v_gene: TRBV5-1; CDR3aa: CASMDSITDTQYF; CDR3nt: TGCGCCAGCATGGACTCAATCACAGATACGCAGTATTTT
d_gene: -; len: 14; abundance: few; j_gene: TRBJ1-6; v_gene: TRBV7-6; CDR3aa: CASSRTGVNSPLHF; CDR3nt: TGTGCCAGCAGCCGAACAGGTGTTAATTCACCCCTCCACTTT
d_gene: -; len: 15; abundance: -; j_gene: TRBJ2-5; v_gene: TRBV5-1; CDR3aa: CASSLVPGGIGTQYF; CDR3nt: TGCGCCAGCAGCTTGGTACCAGGGGGGATAGGGACCCAGTACTTC
d_gene: TRBD2; len: 15; abundance: -; j_gene: TRBJ2-5; v_gene: TRBV10-3; CDR3aa: CAISEGLAGVETQYF; CDR3nt: TGTGCCATCAGTGAGGGGCTAGCGGGAGTAGAGACCCAGTACTTC
d_gene: TRBD1; len: 17; abundance: -; j_gene: TRBJ2-3; v_gene: TRBV12-3/TRBV12-4; CDR3aa: CASSFFPGTGFADTQYF; CDR3nt: TGTGCCAGCAGTTTTTTCCCCGGGACAGGGTTCGCAGATACGCAGTATTTT
d_gene: -; len: 20; abundance: few; j_gene: TRBJ2-1; v_gene: TRBV7-2; CDR3aa: CASSLVYYLLRGPGNNEQFF; CDR3nt: TGTGCCAGCAGCTTAGTCTACTACTTGCTTAGGGGCCCCGGGAACAATGAGCAGTTCTTC
d_gene: -; len: 13; abundance: once; j_gene: TRBJ2-7; v_gene: TRBV11-2; CDR3aa: CASSLGAGGEQYF; CDR3nt: TGTGCCAGCAGCTTAGGTGCAGGGGGGGAACAGTACTTC
d_gene: TRBD1; len: 13; abundance: -; j_gene: TRBJ1-5; v_gene: TRBV20-1; CDR3aa: CSAKRGREQPQHF; CDR3nt: TGCAGTGCTAAAAGGGGGCGCGAGCAGCCCCAGCATTTT
d_gene: TRBD2; len: 16; abundance: -; j_gene: TRBJ2-7; v_gene: TRBV7-2; CDR3aa: CASSPAGLAGAYEQYF; CDR3nt: TGTGCCAGCAGCCCCGCTGGCCTAGCGGGGGCCTACGAGCAGTACTTC
d_gene: TRBD2; len: 16; abundance: -; j_gene: TRBJ2-7; v_gene: TRBV7-2; CDR3aa: CASSLALGTTTYEQYF; CDR3nt: TGTGCCAGCAGCTTAGCGCTCGGGACTACGACTTACGAGCAGTACTTC
d_gene: -; len: 14; abundance: -; j_gene: TRBJ2-3; v_gene: TRBV10-3; CDR3aa: CAISESPGPDTQYF; CDR3nt: TGTGCCATCAGTGAGTCCCCTGGACCAGATACGCAGTATTTT